This T cell receptor beta chain came from a study of cytomegalovirus exposure and HLA in healthy donors. Whole-study findings and limits: An Asian-associated ancestry cluster reportedly showed fewer N-insertions than the approximately 620-donor mean in a later analysis. Another analysis was done later, and it associated 15,000 to 20,000 TCR beta sequences with HLA alleles at 0.05 false discovery rate. In an earlier analysis, in approximately 570 donors, most V segments appeared productive either ~87% or ~30% of the time.

This CDR3 is 13 amino acids long. Trimming at V came to 5 bases and at J to 7 bases, leaving 6 bases not matched to a gene. The germline V gene has CDR1 SGHTA and CDR2 FQGNSA. Concerning this clone itself: Its specificity is not known.

It was with 60 Vbeta and 13 Jbeta primers that the PCR ran. Clones were read by immunoSEQ multiplex PCR, and TCRdb kept only the in-frame ones, dropping some. Counted here are about 230,000 clones, roughly 78% occurring once; the ten biggest clones make up approximately 0.47%. Sequencing input: PBMCs. The clonotype was recovered from a boy aged 5-17 years in good health and CMV-seronegative. The V and J genes are TRBV7-2 and TRBJ1-1; 8 nucleotides match TRBD1. The CDR3 nucleotides are TGTGCCAGCAGCCCAGGACAGGGCCTTGAAGCTTTCTTT. Residues: CASSPGQGLEAFF.